The 21 T cell receptor beta chains given below trace back to one sample, sequenced in a study of cytomegalovirus exposure and HLA in healthy donors (dated by TCRdb to about 2017). To prepare the library, the immunoSEQ multiplex PCR assay was applied. Drawn from immuneACCESS, this table holds only the in-frame rearrangements with V and J called that TCRdb kept. Clones are partly lost; checked studies trace under half to an unresolved V gene and leave the rest unexplained. This sample comprises fewer than 200,000 clones, 85% of them detected only once. The ten largest account for roughly 15% of the sample. Material: PBMCs. Receptors were obtained from a man between 18 and 29 years old in good health and CMV-seropositive.

This CDR3 is CASRDRANYGYTF. The CDR3 DNA reads as TGTGCCAGCAGAGACAGGGCTAACTATGGCTACACCTTC. The V gene is TRBV6-1, the J gene TRBJ1-2; 7 nucleotides match TRBD1. The CDR3 is 13 amino acids. Germline V lookup: CDR1 MNHNS, CDR2 SASEGT. V shed 6 bases, J shed 0 bases, and the junction held 1 base outside the gene matches.

A single count supports this clone. The chain links TRBV15 to TRBJ2-1; TRBD1 agrees at 10 bases. Germline V CDR1 and CDR2: LNHNV, YYDKDF (reference sequence). CDR3 length: 14 residues. The trim removed 6 bases at V and 8 bases at J, leaving 7 bases unmatched. CDR3 DNA: TGTGCCACCAGTTCGGGACAGGGGTTCGATGAGCAGTTCTTC. This gives the protein CATSSGQGFDEQFF.

The chain links TRBV30 to TRBJ1-2; TRBD1 is a possible D gene (5 bases). Trimming removed 0 bases from V and 4 bases from J, with 6 bases in between. This CDR3 is 12 amino acids long. Germline-derived CDR1 and CDR2 are GTSNPN and SVGIG (reference sequence). The CDR3 is CAWSVGAYGYTF. The CDR3 nucleotides are TGTGCCTGGAGTGTAGGGGCCTATGGCTACACCTTC. Filled out from reference TRBV30 and TRBJ1-2, the complete variable domain reads SQTIHQWPATLVQPVGSPLSLECTVEGTSNPNLYWYRQAAGRGLQLLFYSVGIGQISSEVPQNLSASRPQDRQFILSSKKLLLSDSGFYLCAWSVGAYGYTFGSGTRLTVV.

The V call is TRBV28, the J call TRBJ2-1; 7 bases agree with TRBD2. This CDR3 is built from 15 residues. V gave up 7 bases and J gave up 3 bases; unmatched junction bases: 9. Germline V gives CDR1 MDHEN, CDR2 SYDVKM. Here the CDR3 DNA reads TGTGCCAGCATCTCGGGTAGCGGGCACTACAATGAGCAGTTCTTC. It encodes CASISGSGHYNEQFF.

Turning to this clone: Other DNA sequences in this specimen translate into the identical CDR3. The V call is TRBV5-1, the J call TRBJ2-7; TRBD1 agrees at 10 bases. J was trimmed by 3 bases and V by 5 bases; bases with no gene match: 5. CDR3 size: 14 residues. Germline values: CDR1 SGHRS, CDR2 YFSETQ. CDR3 DNA sequence: TGCGCCAGCAGTCCCGGGACAGGGGACTACGAGCAGTACTTC. Residues: CASSPGTGDYEQYF.

The J gene is TRBJ2-7, the V gene TRBV28; tentatively, D is TRBD2 (5 bases). This CDR3 spans 11 amino acids. Germline CDR1 MDHEN, CDR2 SYDVKM. Trimming took 7 bases from V and 5 from J, leaving 9 bases between them. DNA of the CDR3: TGTGCCAGCAACGAGGGTGACGAGCAGTACTTC. Translation: CASNEGDEQYF.

The chain employs TRBV7-9 and TRBJ1-4; 9 nucleotides agree with TRBD1. The CDR3 has 16 amino acids. Germline V CDR1 and CDR2: SEHNR, FQNEAQ (reference sequence). Trimming took 4 bases from V and 8 from J; bases not matched to a gene: 11. CDR3 region: CASSYQTGTGNEKLFF. The DNA of the CDR3 is TGTGCCAGCAGCTACCAAACCGGGACAGGGAACGAAAAACTGTTTTTT.

This clone was counted at least ten times. The chain employs TRBV5-4 and TRBJ2-7, with 9 bases that match TRBD1. The length of the CDR3 is 15 residues. V gave up 0 bases and J gave up 7 bases; unmatched junction bases: 8. The germline V gene has CDR1 SGHNT and CDR2 YYREEE (reference sequence). CDR3 coding DNA: TGTGCCAGCAGCTTGGGGGGGACAGGGTCAGTAGAGCAGTACTTC. Protein: CASSLGGTGSVEQYF.

Only a few counts were recorded for this clone. This chain connects TRBV18 to TRBJ2-7; D possibly corresponds to TRBD1 (5 bases). The CDR3 is 13 amino acids. Germline V gives CDR1 KGHSH, CDR2 LQKENI. Trimming removed 6 bases from V and 0 bases from J, with 9 bases in between. CDR3 sequence: CASSPTDSYEQYF. Written as DNA, the CDR3 is TGTGCCAGCTCCCCGACAGACTCCTACGAGCAGTACTTC.

This clone was picked up a small number of times. The CDR3 nucleotides are TGTGCCAGCCAGGGCCTGACGGCAGAAAATTCACCCCTCCACTTT. This translates into CASQGLTAENSPLHF. The V call is TRBV11-2, the J call TRBJ1-6; a possible D gene is TRBD1 (5 bases). Germline V gene sequence: CDR1 SGHAT, CDR2 FQNNGV. CDR3 size: 15 residues. Trimming cost V 8 bases and J 7 bases, with 18 bases left between them.

The chain has TRBV27 and TRBJ2-7; 10 nucleotides align to TRBD1. The CDR3 length is 15 residues. The germline CDR1 and CDR2 sequences are MNHEY and SMNVEV (reference sequence). Germline trimming cut 2 bases from V and 3 bases from J; bases unmatched to any gene: 4. The CDR3 sequence is CASSLVGTGVYEQYF. The CDR3 region has the DNA TGTGCCAGCAGTTTAGTCGGGACAGGGGTCTACGAGCAGTACTTC.

V usage is TRBV28 and J usage is TRBJ2-5; D is possibly TRBD1 (7 bases). V lost 5 bases and J 3 bases, leaving 16 bases between the germline ends. Germline assignment: CDR1 MDHEN and CDR2 SYDVKM. There are 15 residues in the CDR3. This chain's CDR3 is CASSHTARGEETQYF. CDR3 nucleotides: TGTGCCAGCAGTCACACGGCCAGGGGGGAAGAGACCCAGTACTTC.

This clone turned up a few times. The rearrangement joins TRBV7-9 to TRBJ2-1; tentatively, D is TRBD2 (6 bases). V lost 3 bases and J lost 2, with 11 bases in between. CDR1 is SEHNR and CDR2 is FQNEAQ in the germline V gene (reference sequence). This CDR3 region has 15 residues. In nucleotides, the CDR3 is TGTGCCAGCAGCTTGGGCGGAGGGACCTACAATGAGCAGTTCTTC. This translates into CASSLGGGTYNEQFF.

This chain uses TRBV4-2 with TRBJ1-1; D is possibly TRBD1 (6 bases). The germline gives CDR1 LGHNA, CDR2 YNFKEQ. The CDR3 runs to 15 residues. V was shortened by 0 bases and J by 0 bases, with 8 bases between the two germline ends. The CDR3 coding sequence is TGTGCCAGCAGCCAAGAAACAGGGATGAACACTGAAGCTTTCTTT. It specifies CASSQETGMNTEAFF.

The chain employs TRBV27 and TRBJ1-2; maybe TRBD1 (5 bases). Germline V gene data show CDR1 as MNHEY and CDR2 as SMNVEV (reference sequence). Trimming removed 7 bases at V and 8 bases at J, with 20 bases between. The CDR3 totals 14 residues. DNA for the CDR3: TGTGCCAGCAACCCAGCCGGACAAATGGAAGGCTACACCTTC. It yields the protein CASNPAGQMEGYTF.

The chain couples TRBV4-1 to TRBJ2-3; 7 bases are shared with TRBD2. V trimming: 6 bases; J trimming: 2 bases; junction bases outside the gene matches: 8. Germline CDR1 and CDR2: MGHRA and YSYEKL. The CDR3 is 15 residues long. The CDR3 nucleotides read TGCGCCAGCAGGATCCGGGACTACTACACAGATACGCAGTATTTT. Protein product: CASRIRDYYTDTQYF.

This chain joins TRBV6-5 and TRBJ1-5; maybe TRBD1 (5 bases). The CDR3 consists of 15 residues. The V gene lost 0 bases and the J gene lost 6 bases, with 12 bases spanning the gap. Germline CDR1 reads MNHEY; CDR2 reads SVGAGI. The CDR3 nucleotides read TGTGCCAGCAGTTACTCGAGTACAGGTATTCAGCCCCAGCATTTT. Encoded protein: CASSYSSTGIQPQHF.

The V gene is TRBV2, the J gene TRBJ2-5; 7 nucleotides line up with TRBD2. Germline lookup yields CDR1 SNHLY and CDR2 FYNNEI. The J segment lost 5 bases and the V segment lost 4 bases, leaving 7 bases of the junction unmatched. The CDR3 covers 14 residues. The CDR3 DNA sequence: TGTGCCAGCAGTGGGGGGAGGGCCAAGGAGACCCAGTACTTC. Amino acid sequence: CASSGGRAKETQYF.

J is TRBJ1-3 and V is TRBV5-1; no firm D call. The CDR3 has 14 residues. Germline lookup yields CDR1 SGHRS and CDR2 YFSETQ. V gave up 2 bases and J gave up 3 bases, with 9 bases separating them. The CDR3 DNA is TGCGCCAGCAGCTTCGGAGGAGTTGGAAACACCATATATTTT. Translated, it gives CASSFGGVGNTIYF.

The chain carries TRBV2 and TRBJ1-5, with TRBD1 matching over 8 bases. The CDR3 runs 14 residues. The V gene end was trimmed by 4 bases and the J gene end by 4 bases; junction bases not matched to a gene: 3. Germline assignment: CDR1 SNHLY and CDR2 FYNNEI. The CDR3 nucleotides are TGTGCCAGCAGTGGGGGACAGGCGAATCAGCCCCAGCATTTT. This codes for CASSGGQANQPQHF.

V is TRBV30 and J is TRBJ2-7, with D possibly TRBD1 on 6 matching bases. Trimming took 2 bases from V and 4 from J, leaving 9 bases between them. This CDR3 has 12 amino acids. CDR1 is GTSNPN and CDR2 is SVGIG in the germline V gene (reference sequence). The CDR3 sequence: CAWSTQGYEQYF. Here the CDR3 DNA reads TGTGCCTGGAGTACGCAGGGGTACGAGCAGTACTTC.